One sample yielded the 10 T cell receptor beta chains listed below, sequenced in a study of human thymus T cells. Corrective cardiac surgery supplied the resected thymus tissue. This table comes from immunoSEQ multiplex PCR, and its TCRdb copy is limited to in-frame clones, with some not included. The data contain tens of thousands of clones, 95% of them singletons. Sequenced sample: thymus tissue. The receptors originated from a girl under three years old with a congenital heart defect but otherwise immunologically healthy.

The CDR3 loop reads CASADLDLEQYF. The DNA of the CDR3 is TGTGCCAGCGCGGACCTGGATTTGGAGCAGTACTTC. The rearrangement uses TRBV28 and TRBJ2-7; D unclear. Germline V lookup: CDR1 MDHEN, CDR2 SYDVKM. With 8 bases removed from V and 7 bases from J, the gap between germline ends came to 15 bases. The CDR3 covers 12 residues. The whole variable domain, remainder taken from reference TRBV28 and TRBJ2-7, is DVKVTQSSRYLVKRTGEKVFLECVQDMDHENMFWYRQDPGLGLRLIYFSYDVKMKEKGDIPEGYSVSREKKERFSLILESASTNQTSMYLCASADLDLEQYFGPGTRLTVT.

The rearrangement links TRBV14 to TRBJ2-1; 11 bases map to TRBD2. Germline V gene sequence: CDR1 SGHDN, CDR2 FVKESK. With 3 bases clipped from V and 9 bases from J, the junction kept 1 base outside the gene matches. The CDR3 sequence is 13 residues long. CDR3 in amino acids: CASSHGTSGEQFF. The CDR3 nucleotides read TGTGCCAGCAGCCATGGGACTAGCGGTGAGCAGTTCTTC. Using reference TRBV14 and TRBJ2-1 for the parts outside the CDR3, the full variable domain is EAGVTQFPSHSVIEKGQTVTLRCDPISGHDNLYWYRRVMGKEIKFLLHFVKESKQDESGMPNNRFLAERTGGTYSTLKVQPAELEDSGVYFCASSHGTSGEQFFGPGTRLTVL.

This sequence joins TRBV10-2 and TRBJ2-1; TRBD1 matches at 8 bases. The CDR3 is made up of 17 amino acids. Germline V gene lookup returns CDR1 WSHSY and CDR2 SAAADI. J gave up 6 bases and V 0 bases, and 10 bases lay outside the gene matches. CDR3 DNA sequence: TGCGCCAGCAGTGAGTCGACTCGTAGGGACAGGCCCAATGAGCAGTTCTTC. Amino acids: CASSESTRRDRPNEQFF.

This chain joins TRBV25-1 and TRBJ2-2; D perhaps matches TRBD1 (6 bases). V gave up 4 bases and J gave up 0 bases, with 12 bases separating them. There are 16 residues in the CDR3. The germline gives CDR1 MGHDK, CDR2 SYGVNS. CDR3: CASSAIQGSNTGELFF. The CDR3 DNA is TGTGCCAGCAGTGCAATACAGGGATCGAACACCGGGGAGCTGTTTTTT.

J is TRBJ2-1 and V is TRBV19; weak D call: TRBD1 (5 bases). The CDR3 totals 16 residues. The germline V gene encodes CDR1 LNHDA and CDR2 SQIVND (reference sequence). Between the trimmed V and J ends, which lost 4 bases and 0 bases, there was a span of 13 bases. The CDR3 is CASSRGGLSSYNEQFF. DNA for the CDR3: TGTGCCAGTAGTAGGGGCGGCCTTAGCTCCTACAATGAGCAGTTCTTC.

The chain recombines TRBV27 with TRBJ2-1, with 14 bases fitting TRBD2. V lost 6 bases, J lost 0 bases, and 7 bases stayed unmatched. CDR1 is MNHEY, CDR2 SMNVEV, per germline (reference sequence). The CDR3 covers 18 residues. The CDR3 DNA reads as TGTGCCAGCAGGCGCAGACTAGCGGGAGGGAACTCCTACAATGAGCAGTTCTTC. It codes for CASRRRLAGGNSYNEQFF.

V gene TRBV2 combines with J gene TRBJ2-3; tentative D call: TRBD2 (5 bases). The CDR3 consists of 13 residues. V lost 8 bases and J lost 2, with 11 bases in between. The germline gives CDR1 SNHLY, CDR2 FYNNEI. The CDR3 reads CASDYPITDTQYF. CDR3 bases: TGTGCCAGCGACTACCCGATCACAGATACGCAGTATTTT.

This chain connects TRBV5-6 to TRBJ2-5; 10 bases are shared with TRBD1. The CDR3 has 17 amino acids. J lost 5 bases, V lost 0 bases, and 10 bases had no gene match. The germline gives CDR1 SGHDT, CDR2 YYEEEE. CDR3 loop: CASSLVTGPDRGETQYF. The CDR3 nucleotides are TGTGCCAGCAGCTTGGTCACCGGCCCGGACAGGGGGGAGACCCAGTACTTC. The complete variable domain, with remaining parts taken from reference TRBV5-6 and TRBJ2-5, reads DAGVTQSPTHLIKTRGQQVTLRCSPKSGHDTVSWYQQALGQGPQFIFQYYEEEERQRGNFPDRFSGHQFPNYSSELNVNALLLGDSALYLCASSLVTGPDRGETQYFGPGTRLLVL.

V and J are TRBV2 and TRBJ2-5; 8 nucleotides agree with TRBD1. J was trimmed by 2 bases and V by 2 bases; bases with no gene match: 7. Germline V CDR1 and CDR2: SNHLY, FYNNEI. This CDR3 is built from 16 residues. The CDR3 sequence is CASSEFSDREQETQYF. For the CDR3, the DNA is TGTGCCAGCAGTGAATTTTCGGACAGGGAACAAGAGACCCAGTACTTC. Looking up the rest from reference TRBV2 and TRBJ2-5 gives the full variable domain: EPEVTQTPSHQVTQMGQEVILRCVPISNHLYFYWYRQILGQKVEFLVSFYNNEISEKSEIFDDQFSVERPDGSNFTLKIRSTKLEDSAMYFCASSEFSDREQETQYFGPGTRLLVL.

This clone showed up just a few times. This chain uses TRBV2 with TRBJ1-2, with D unclear. V lost 8 bases and J lost 5, with 12 bases in between. Germline V gives CDR1 SNHLY, CDR2 FYNNEI. This CDR3 region has 12 residues. The chain's CDR3 is CASWPGGYGYTF. CDR3 in DNA: TGTGCCAGCTGGCCGGGAGGATATGGCTACACCTTC.